The source of this T cell receptor beta chain is a study of tumor and adjacent non-tumor tissue in lung cancer. In the study overall: Patients were aged about 31 to 85, about 10 men and about five women, stage I to III.

Germline V gene sequence: CDR1 KGHSY, CDR2 FQNENV. The CDR3 is made up of 15 amino acids. Three rounds of nested PCR, following a modified ARM-PCR protocol, produced the TCRbeta library. TCRdb fed the multiplex PCR reads into MiXCR, producing one record per CDR3 protein. The table includes around 57,000 distinct CDR3 sequences, about 55% detected once. Regarding this clonotype: Its antigen is unknown. One junction end disagrees with the germline gene, perhaps due to a read error.

Study observations and caveats: Tumor tissue had significantly higher TCR diversity than normal lung. In normal lung, the top 100 clones were significantly more dominant than in tumor.

No cell sorting was done before RNA was extracted from the tissue. Distant lung tissue was collected more than 3 cm away from the tumor edge. Newly diagnosed lung cancer patients had thoracic surgery in China, August–late 2014, without prior chemotherapy. V is TRBV16 and J is TRBJ1-5; D call uncertain. The J call may not be correct, given that the DNA end is closer to TRBJ2-3. The sample comprised distant non-tumor lung tissue. The origin of this receptor is a man aged 65 to 79 with non-small cell lung cancer. CDR3 protein: CDSSPLGYSNQPQYF. CDR3 coding DNA: TGTGACAGCAGCCCTCTAGGGTATAGCAATCAGCCCCAGTATTTT.